The 8 T cell receptor beta chains listed next were all sequenced from one sample in a study of cytomegalovirus exposure and HLA in healthy donors (dated by TCRdb to 2016 to 2017). Library preparation used the immunoSEQ multiplex PCR assay. TCRdb carries this immuneACCESS record with in-frame sequences only. Its versions omit some clonotypes, under half of them owing to an unresolved V gene in the studies checked, with the rest unexplained. The sample table contains over 150,000 clones; only one count was recorded for less than 90% of them. The top ten constitute 5.5% to 6% of the sample. Source material: PBMCs. These TCRs come from a woman in her 30s in good health and CMV-seronegative.

The J gene is TRBJ1-1, the V gene TRBV7-9, with D uncertain. Trimming removed 8 bases at V and 1 base at J, with 14 bases between. The germline V gene has CDR1 SEHNR and CDR2 FQNEAQ (reference sequence). This CDR3 is built from 14 residues. The DNA for the CDR3 is TGTGCCAGCTGCCCGGACGGATCGAACACTGAAGCTTTCTTT. This gives the protein CASCPDGSNTEAFF.

The chain is built from TRBV6-1 and TRBJ2-7; possibly TRBD1 for D (5 bases). Trimming stripped 6 bases from V and 6 bases from J, with 12 bases between. CDR1 and CDR2 (germline): MNHNS, SASEGT. The CDR3 spans 12 residues. The CDR3: CASSPGRAEQYF. In DNA form, the CDR3 reads TGTGCCAGCAGCCCCGGCAGGGCCGAGCAGTACTTC.

This sequence joins TRBV6-5 and TRBJ2-3, with 9 bases that match TRBD2. The CDR3 has 15 residues. The V gene end was trimmed by 7 bases and the J gene end by 7 bases; junction bases not matched to a gene: 12. Germline assignment: CDR1 MNHEY and CDR2 SVGAGI. CDR3 loop: CASIESSGGGNTQYF. In DNA form, the CDR3 reads TGTGCCAGCATAGAGAGTAGCGGGGGCGGGAATACGCAGTATTTT.

This chain joins TRBV4-3 and TRBJ2-3; TRBD2 agrees at 13 bases. The CDR3 runs 19 residues. Germline V gene sequence: CDR1 LGHNA, CDR2 YSLEER. J gave up 5 bases and V 0 bases, and 11 bases lay outside the gene matches. This chain's CDR3 is CASSQEQKTSGGRGDTQYF. Here the CDR3 DNA reads TGCGCCAGCAGCCAAGAGCAAAAGACTAGCGGGGGGCGCGGAGATACGCAGTATTTT.

V is TRBV27 and J is TRBJ2-3; D remains ambiguous. The CDR3 spans 16 residues. CDR1 and CDR2 from the germline V gene are MNHEY and SMNVEV (reference sequence). The V and J ends lost 3 bases and 0 bases respectively, with 13 bases between them. Here the CDR3 reads CASSFSPWPSTDTQYF. The CDR3 DNA follows: TGTGCCAGCAGTTTTTCCCCTTGGCCTAGCACAGATACGCAGTATTTT.

The chain couples TRBV4-2 to TRBJ2-7; D unclear. Per germline, CDR1 LGHNA and CDR2 YNFKEQ. This CDR3 spans 13 amino acids. V was pared by 4 bases and J by 3 bases, with 10 bases between. CDR3 bases: TGTGCCAGCAGCCTCGAACCCGGCTACGAGCAGTACTTC. This codes for CASSLEPGYEQYF.

This clone was counted between two and nine times. The CDR3 sequence is CASSESTFRSPTSEQFF. Written as DNA, the CDR3 is TGCGCCAGCAGTGAGTCGACATTCAGATCCCCTACAAGTGAGCAGTTCTTC. This rearrangement joins TRBV10-2 to TRBJ2-1; D is uncertain. CDR1 and CDR2 from the germline V gene are WSHSY and SAAADI. The CDR3 is 17 residues long. Trimming removed 0 bases at V and 9 bases at J, with 21 bases between.

This sequence joins TRBV7-9 and TRBJ2-1; perhaps TRBD1 as D (5 bases). The V end lost 10 bases, the J end lost 1 base, and 14 bases lay between the germline ends. The CDR3 length is 14 residues. Germline loops: CDR1 SEHNR, CDR2 FQNEAQ (reference sequence). In DNA form, the CDR3 reads TGTGCCACCCAGACAGCAGATTCCTACAATGAGCAGTTCTTC. It encodes CATQTADSYNEQFF.